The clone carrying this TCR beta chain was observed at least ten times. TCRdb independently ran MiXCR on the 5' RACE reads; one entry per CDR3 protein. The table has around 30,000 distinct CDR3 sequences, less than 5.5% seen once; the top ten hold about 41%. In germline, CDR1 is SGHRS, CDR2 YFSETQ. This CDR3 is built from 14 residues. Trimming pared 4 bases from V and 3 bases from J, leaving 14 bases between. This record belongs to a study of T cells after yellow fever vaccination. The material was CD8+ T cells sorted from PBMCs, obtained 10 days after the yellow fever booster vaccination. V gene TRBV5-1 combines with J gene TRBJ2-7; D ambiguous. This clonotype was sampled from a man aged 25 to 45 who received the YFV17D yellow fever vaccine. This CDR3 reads CASSHGTSYYEQYF. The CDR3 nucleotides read TGCGCCAGCAGCCACGGAACATCCTACTACGAGCAGTACTTC.